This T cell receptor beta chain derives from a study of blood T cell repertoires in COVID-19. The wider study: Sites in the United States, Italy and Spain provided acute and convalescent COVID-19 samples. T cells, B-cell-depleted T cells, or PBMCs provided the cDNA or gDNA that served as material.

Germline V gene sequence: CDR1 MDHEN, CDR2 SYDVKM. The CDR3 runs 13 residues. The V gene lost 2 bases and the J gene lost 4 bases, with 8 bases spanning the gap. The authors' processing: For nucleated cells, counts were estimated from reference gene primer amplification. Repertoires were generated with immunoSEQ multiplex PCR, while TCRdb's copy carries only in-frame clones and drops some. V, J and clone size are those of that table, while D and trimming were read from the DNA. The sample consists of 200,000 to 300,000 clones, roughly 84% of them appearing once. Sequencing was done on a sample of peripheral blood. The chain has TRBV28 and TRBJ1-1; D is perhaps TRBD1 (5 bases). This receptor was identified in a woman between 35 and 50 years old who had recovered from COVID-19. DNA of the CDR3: TGTGCCAGCAGTTTACCAGGGCTCACTGAAGCTTTCTTT. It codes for CASSLPGLTEAFF. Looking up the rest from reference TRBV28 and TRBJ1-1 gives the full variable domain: DVKVTQSSRYLVKRTGEKVFLECVQDMDHENMFWYRQDPGLGLRLIYFSYDVKMKEKGDIPEGYSVSREKKERFSLILESASTNQTSMYLCASSLPGLTEAFFGQGTRLTVV.